The sequence of this T cell receptor beta chain was determined in a study of blood T cells in healthy people across ages. Points on this clonotype: Antigen unknown.

With a J-beta primer mix and a sample-barcoded 5' primer, a second PCR ran about 7 to 11 cycles. Each of the cDNA molecules was tagged by a template-switch adaptor with 12 random nucleotides. MiXCR was run by TCRdb on the 5' RACE reads, yielding one entry per CDR3 protein. The sample comprises fewer than 800,000 distinct CDR3 sequences, roughly 30% of which are singletons, and 15% to 17% rests with the top ten. The CDR3 has 15 amino acids. CDR1 is SGHNT, CDR2 YYREEE, per germline (reference sequence). V lost 3 bases and J lost 5; bases outside the gene matches: 4. Study-level findings and limits: Compared with aged donors, long-lived donors showed fewer expanded clones, suggesting selection. Leaving the PBMCs unsorted stopped any conclusive comparison of naive versus antigen-experienced cells.

This chain uses TRBV5-4 with TRBJ2-2; 10 bases are shared with TRBD2. Sequencing used blood. This clonotype was sampled from an elderly woman in good health. The CDR3 nucleotides read TGTGCCAGCAGCTCTAGCGGGGGACGGACCGGGGAGCTGTTTTTT. This codes for CASSSSGGRTGELFF.